Below, 11 T cell receptor beta chains from the same sample are listed, as sequenced in a study of T-cell reconstitution after alpha-beta-depleted transplantation in children. Unique molecular identifiers were built into the TCRbeta library. One entry per CDR3 protein, called by TCRdb with MiXCR from the PCR reads. The data show about a million distinct CDR3 sequences, with roughly 31% seen just once and 25% to 35% held by the top ten. The sequencing here drew on PBMCs, mostly from graft donor cells, taken 360 days after TCRalphabeta/CD19-depleted stem cell transplant. The receptor source for this set is a boy under two years old who had a stem cell transplant for SCID, so the T cells may come from the graft donor.

In this sample, this clonotype turned up a few times. The CDR3 region has the DNA TGTGCCACCAGTGATTTTCCCGGGACTAGCGGGGGTTTGGAGACCCAGTACTTC. Translated: CATSDFPGTSGGLETQYF. V usage is TRBV24-1 and J usage is TRBJ2-5, with TRBD2 matching 14 bases. V was pared by 1 base and J by 5 bases, with 8 bases of the junction left unmatched. There are 18 residues in the CDR3. Germline V gives CDR1 KGHDR, CDR2 SFDVKD.

The chain uses TRBV7-7 and TRBJ2-1; unclear D gene. CDR3 length: 17 amino acids. Germline V gene data show CDR1 as SSHAT and CDR2 as FNYEAQ (reference sequence). The V gene lost 1 base and the J gene lost 0 bases, with 13 bases spanning the gap. The CDR3 sequence is CASSLVSGRSSYNEQFF. CDR3 coding DNA: TGTGCCAGCAGCTTAGTCTCAGGTCGGAGCTCCTACAATGAGCAGTTCTTC.

The V gene is TRBV7-9, the J gene TRBJ2-3, with D hard to call. CDR1 and CDR2 (germline): SEHNR, FQNEAQ (reference sequence). The CDR3 has 14 residues. The V gene lost 10 bases and the J gene lost 4 bases, with 18 bases spanning the gap. The chain's CDR3 is CATSKGFGSDTQYF. Written as DNA, the CDR3 is TGTGCCACCTCGAAAGGGTTCGGTTCAGATACGCAGTATTTT.

This clonotype has just a few counts. V and J are TRBV15 and TRBJ1-2; D remains unclear. This CDR3 is built from 13 residues. CDR1 and CDR2 from the germline V gene are LNHNV and YYDKDF (reference sequence). Deletions cut 8 bases from V and 5 bases from J, with 15 bases between. The CDR3 protein is CATSETHEYGYTF. The CDR3 nucleotides read TGTGCCACCTCCGAGACACACGAATATGGCTACACCTTC.

The rearrangement joins TRBV4-1 to TRBJ2-1, with D possibly being TRBD2 (6 bases). Germline V gives CDR1 MGHRA, CDR2 YSYEKL. The CDR3 spans 14 residues. V lost 3 bases and J 6 bases, leaving 12 bases between the germline ends. CDR3 DNA: TGCGCCAGCAGCCAGGTCACTAGCCGCAATGAGCAGTTCTTC. As protein: CASSQVTSRNEQFF.

V gene TRBV12-3 or TRBV12-4 combines with J gene TRBJ1-1; D is perhaps TRBD1 (5 bases). V dropped 6 bases and J dropped 4 bases, with 12 bases sitting between them. The CDR3 is made up of 13 amino acids. The CDR3: CASSRSGATEAFF. In DNA form, the CDR3 reads TGTGCCAGCAGCAGGTCCGGGGCCACTGAAGCTTTCTTT.

This clonotype was recorded many times. This chain joins TRBV20-1 and TRBJ2-1, with D possibly being TRBD2 (6 bases). Germline assignment: CDR1 DFQATT and CDR2 SNEGSKA (reference sequence). V was shortened by 2 bases and J by 3 bases, with 17 bases between the two germline ends. CDR3 size: 16 residues. CDR3 in amino acids: CSARRERVRGYNEQFF. CDR3 DNA: TGCAGTGCTAGACGGGAGCGGGTCCGGGGCTACAATGAGCAGTTCTTC.

As concerns this clonotype: The junction shows a germline mismatch at one end, possibly a read error. V usage is TRBV7-9 and J usage is TRBJ2-5; D is perhaps TRBD1 (6 bases). Germline V CDR1 and CDR2: SEHNR, FQNEAQ (reference sequence). The CDR3 is 15 amino acids. The CDR3 DNA reads TGTGTCAGCAGCTTGGCAGGGGCTGGGCAAGAGACCCAGTACTTC. Translated, it gives CVSSLAGAGQETQYF. The whole variable domain, remainder taken from reference TRBV7-9 and TRBJ2-5, is DTGVSQNPRHKITKRGQNVTFRCDPISEHNRLYWYRQTLGQGPEFLTYFQNEAQLEKSRLLSDRFSAERPKGSFSTLEIQRTEQGDSAMYLCVSSLAGAGQETQYFGPGTRLLVL.

This clonotype has more than one count but fewer than ten. The chain combines TRBV27 with TRBJ2-5; D is unclear. V was trimmed by 2 bases and J by 1 base, leaving 8 bases between them. CDR3 length: 14 amino acids. Germline lookup yields CDR1 MNHEY and CDR2 SMNVEV (reference sequence). The CDR3 here is CASSLIGSQETQYF. CDR3 bases: TGTGCCAGCAGTTTAATTGGCAGCCAAGAGACCCAGTACTTC.

The rearrangement uses TRBV29-1 and TRBJ2-3, with 10 nucleotides matching TRBD2. CDR1 and CDR2 from the germline V gene are SQVTM and ANQGSEA. Losses at the gene ends were 7 bases for V and 4 bases for J; bases not matched to a gene: 8. This CDR3 has 14 residues. The DNA for the CDR3 is TGCAGCGGGGGCCTAGCGGGGGTCCCAGATACGCAGTATTTT. Its translation: CSGGLAGVPDTQYF.

The chain couples TRBV12-3 or TRBV12-4 to TRBJ2-1; D tentatively fits TRBD1 or TRBD2 (5 bases each). The V end was cut by 5 bases, the J end by 2 bases, with 16 bases between. The CDR3 runs to 16 residues. The CDR3 loop is CASSVSGTQTYNEQFF. The CDR3 bases are TGTGCCAGCAGTGTTTCCGGGACCCAGACCTACAATGAGCAGTTCTTC.